These T cell receptor beta chains were read from a single sample in a study of blood T cells in healthy people across ages. TCRdb processed the 5' RACE reads anew with MiXCR; each CDR3 protein has one entry. Of more than 500,000 distinct CDR3 sequences in the sample, 25% to 30% are singletons; the top ten hold less than 20%. The sample comprised blood. The receptors originated from a woman aged 65 to 85 in good health. The conserved cysteine and the conserved F or W are not part of the CDR3 here. Size is omitted from some rows. Given values are once, few, many or a class for expanded clones.

few	TRBV12-3/TRBV12-4	TRBJ2-4	ASSNQLGIQY
.	TRBV12-3/TRBV12-4	TRBJ1-5	ASSLQGRGNQPQH
.	TRBV12-3/TRBV12-4	.	ASLWMAGEQF
many	TRBV12-3/TRBV12-4	TRBJ2-5	ASSRGVGAGETQY
.	TRBV5-1	TRBJ2-3	ASSSGPGGDTQY
.	TRBV29-1	TRBJ1-1	SSEGHLNTEAF
few	TRBV5-1	TRBJ2-2	ASRPIETGELF
once	TRBV18	TRBJ2-5	ASSDSQRRTQY
few	TRBV29-1	TRBJ2-5	SVGRTGQETQY
.	TRBV11-3	TRBJ2-5	ASSFGGGQKETQY
.	TRBV12-5	TRBJ1-2	ASGPPGQGARTYGYT
.	TRBV7-9	TRBJ1-3	ASSLARHSSGNTIY
.	TRBV4-1	TRBJ2-5	ASSQNRGGLGETQY
few	TRBV7-2	TRBJ1-4	ASSPQLGYGEKLF
few	TRBV29-1	TRBJ2-1	SVEAVRGKTYNEQF
.	TRBV6-6	TRBJ2-7	ASAERQSYEQY
few	TRBV7-9	TRBJ1-1	ASSFGTYSTEAF
few	TRBV19	.	ASSQRVRDRGLIYEQY
few	TRBV7-2	TRBJ2-5	ASSFAYQETQY
few	TRBV7-2	TRBJ1-1	ASNQRTGANTEAF
many	TRBV6-1	TRBJ1-2	ASSRAPGSHSRGNYGYT
.	TRBV20-1	.	SARDHRGGYEQY
.	TRBV29-1	TRBJ1-2	SVVRTEYGYT
.	TRBV5-5	TRBJ1-4	ASSLGGVQGSEKLF
few	TRBV5-1	TRBJ1-6	ASSLGTHGDSPLH
few	TRBV7-2	TRBJ2-1	ASSSLGVVYNEQF
many	TRBV15	TRBJ1-1	ATSRARDRRMNTEAF
few	TRBV7-2	TRBJ1-2	ASSLVRTAGANYGYT
few	TRBV11-3	TRBJ2-5	ASTRGTAEQETQY
.	TRBV18	.	ASSPPTGMQRNEQF
few	TRBV4-3	TRBJ2-7	ASSQDQGGGGPYEQY
few	TRBV7-2	TRBJ2-5	ASSLVLGSQETQY
few	TRBV4-3	TRBJ2-7	ASSQLAGTGSSEQY
few	TRBV27	TRBJ1-5	AGSLQGARGNQPQH
few	TRBV7-3	TRBJ1-2	ASPNASGYGYT
.	TRBV11-2	TRBJ1-6	ASSLGGMGNSPLH
few	TRBV10-3	TRBJ1-5	AISEGIGTGVGQPQH
.	TRBV2	TRBJ1-6	ASSAINSPLH
few	TRBV20-1	TRBJ1-5	SASAPGQGYSNQPQH
.	TRBV20-1	TRBJ2-7	SARGVSYEQY
.	TRBV29-1	TRBJ2-3	SAGPLGLTDTQY
.	TRBV4-3	TRBJ1-4	ASSQEVQINEKLF
few	TRBV29-1	TRBJ1-2	SVEGGQGYYGYT
.	TRBV6-1	TRBJ1-4	ASRRQGMETNEKLF
few	TRBV3-1	TRBJ1-5	ASSQADRGHQPQH
.	TRBV7-2	TRBJ2-1	ASSSSGGAGREQF